The sequence of this T cell receptor (beta chain) was determined in a study of CD8 T cells in ankylosing spondylitis. Study-wide results and limits: Reportedly, significant enrichment of disease-linked clones occurred in matched ankylosing spondylitis synovial fluid. Seemingly characteristic of ankylosing spondylitis blood was a TCR beta motif consisting of eight highly homologous variants.

This clonotype was seen ten or more times. Its specificity is not known. Using quantitative 5'-RACE with molecular barcodes, the authors made TCR beta libraries. Each CDR3 protein gets one entry after TCRdb re-called the 5' RACE reads with MiXCR. This table holds about 210,000 distinct CDR3 sequences, more than 5.5% found once. This CDR3 contains 14 residues. V was trimmed by 2 bases and J by 4 bases, leaving 8 bases between them. Germline lookup yields CDR1 KGHDR and CDR2 SFDVKD. The material sequenced was blood, either unsorted or a sorted T cell fraction (not recorded which). The sequence came from a male donor with ankylosing spondylitis. J is TRBJ2-1 and V is TRBV24-1, with TRBD2 as a possible D gene (6 bases). CDR3 in DNA: TGTGCCACCAGTGATTCACTAGCTTACAATGAGCAGTTCTTC. Protein product: CATSDSLAYNEQFF.